This record concerns one TCR beta chain sequence. This record belongs to a study of T cell changes during pregnancy in multiple sclerosis. Using immunoSEQ multiplex PCR, the repertoire was profiled, and TCRdb retains in-frame clones only, with some absent. The top ten hold roughly an eighth of the sample, which has 20,000 to 25,000 clones, approximately 86% seen once. The material sequenced was CD8+ T cells from peripheral blood mononuclear cells, taken in the first trimester of pregnancy. This TCR came from a female donor in good health, enrolled as a control in a pregnancy study.

The CDR3: CASSSYFTSGASYEQYF. The DNA of the CDR3 is TGTGCCAGCAGTTCGTACTTTACTAGCGGGGCCTCCTACGAGCAGTACTTC. The chain combines TRBV27 with TRBJ2-7; 10 bases align to TRBD2. The CDR3 consists of 17 residues. Germline loops: CDR1 MNHEY, CDR2 SMNVEV (reference sequence). The J segment lost 0 bases and the V segment lost 4 bases, leaving 9 bases of the junction unmatched.